This passage covers 18 T cell receptor beta chains from one sample sequenced in a study of neurological immune-mediated disorders. TCRdb processed the 5' RACE reads anew with MiXCR; each CDR3 protein has one entry. The profile shows tens of thousands of distinct CDR3 sequences, 10% of them singletons. Sequences were obtained from PBMCs. The receptors come from a woman aged 25 to 45 with HTLV-1-associated myelopathy (HAM/TSP).

This clonotype was detected many times. V is TRBV29-1 and J is TRBJ1-3; D remains ambiguous. Germline V CDR1 and CDR2: SQVTM, ANQGSEA. V was pared by 4 bases and J by 7 bases, with 17 bases between. The CDR3 loop spans 14 amino acids. CDR3 in amino acids: CSVAVLGIGNTIYF. CDR3 nucleotides: TGCAGCGTTGCAGTTTTGGGAATAGGGAACACCATATATTTT. The complete variable domain, with remaining parts taken from reference TRBV29-1 and TRBJ1-3, reads SAVISQKPSRDICQRGTSLTIQCQVDSQVTMMFWYRQQPGQSLTLIATANQGSEATYESGFVIDKFPISRPNLTFSTLTVSNMSPEDSSIYLCSVAVLGIGNTIYFGEGSWLTVV.

Many counts were recorded for this clonotype. This chain uses TRBV20-1 with TRBJ2-1; 8 positions match TRBD2. This CDR3 is built from 16 residues. The V segment lost 3 bases and the J segment 7 bases; nucleotides outside the gene matches: 14. Germline-derived CDR1 and CDR2 are DFQATT and SNEGSKA (reference sequence). The CDR3 region is CSASLPRGGPANEQFF. The CDR3 DNA sequence: TGCAGTGCTAGCCTCCCTCGGGGGGGGCCCGCAAATGAGCAGTTCTTC.

There are many counts of this clonotype. The chain has TRBV20-1 and TRBJ1-5; maybe TRBD1 (6 bases). Germline lookup yields CDR1 DFQATT and CDR2 SNEGSKA (reference sequence). The length of the CDR3 is 16 residues. Trimming pared 3 bases from V and 1 base from J, leaving 16 bases between. The CDR3 region is CSARDPQGTSNQPQHF. The CDR3 nucleotides read TGCAGTGCTAGGGACCCCCAGGGGACCAGCAATCAGCCCCAGCATTTT.

This clonotype came up many times. The chain joins TRBV20-1 to TRBJ2-3; 11 nucleotides line up with TRBD2. Losses at the gene ends were 3 bases for V and 5 bases for J; bases not matched to a gene: 4. The CDR3 contains 14 residues. The germline V gene has CDR1 DFQATT and CDR2 SNEGSKA (reference sequence). CDR3 DNA: TGCAGTGCTAGTAGCGGGGGGGCCGGAGATACGCAGTATTTT. Translation gives CSASSGGAGDTQYF.

This clonotype was detected many times. CDR3 region: CSARERGHGYTF. The CDR3 nucleotides read TGCAGTGCTAGAGAACGAGGTCATGGCTACACCTTC. This chain connects TRBV20-1 to TRBJ1-2; D remains unclear. The CDR3 runs to 12 residues. CDR1 and CDR2 from the germline V gene are DFQATT and SNEGSKA (reference sequence). Trimming took 0 bases from V and 6 from J, leaving 8 bases between them.

This clonotype was counted at least ten times. CDR3 region: CASSLDLVNTEAFF. The CDR3 nucleotides read TGCGCCAGCAGCTTGGATCTGGTGAACACTGAAGCTTTCTTT. This rearrangement joins TRBV5-1 to TRBJ1-1; D uncertain. CDR3 length: 14 amino acids. In germline, CDR1 is SGHRS, CDR2 YFSETQ. V lost 0 bases to trimming and J lost 0 bases, with 6 bases between them. The entire variable domain, with the rest obtained from reference TRBV5-1 and TRBJ1-1, is as follows: KAGVTQTPRYLIKTRGQQVTLSCSPISGHRSVSWYQQTPGQGLQFLFEYFSETQRNKGNFPGRFSGRQFSNSRSEMNVSTLELGDSALYLCASSLDLVNTEAFFGQGTRLTVV.

This clonotype has a handful of counts. This chain connects TRBV24-1 to TRBJ2-1; D is possibly TRBD1 or TRBD2 (6 bases each). V lost 4 bases and J 2 bases, leaving 11 bases between the germline ends. Germline lookup yields CDR1 KGHDR and CDR2 SFDVKD. CDR3 length: 15 residues. CDR3: CATSEAGGPYNEQFF. CDR3 DNA: TGTGCCACCAGTGAAGCCGGGGGCCCCTACAATGAGCAGTTCTTC.

This clonotype was found many times. The rearrangement uses TRBV29-1 and TRBJ1-2; the match to TRBD1 covers 10 bases. The V gene end was trimmed by 8 bases and the J gene end by 7 bases; junction bases not matched to a gene: 22. From germline, CDR1 is SQVTM and CDR2 ANQGSEA. This CDR3 comprises 17 residues. Here the CDR3 reads CSTQPQAGQGGLSGYTF. The CDR3 coding sequence is TGCAGCACCCAACCCCAAGCCGGACAGGGGGGGCTCAGTGGCTACACCTTC.

This clonotype was detected ten times or more. The chain couples TRBV7-2 to TRBJ2-3, with D tentatively TRBD2 (5 bases). With 8 bases removed from V and 2 bases from J, the gap between germline ends came to 17 bases. CDR1 and CDR2 (germline): SGHTA, FQGNSA. The CDR3 runs to 15 residues. This CDR3 reads CASADGGGDTDTQYF. CDR3 sequence (DNA): TGTGCCAGCGCCGACGGTGGAGGAGACACAGATACGCAGTATTTT.

This clonotype showed up many times. The chain recombines TRBV29-1 with TRBJ1-5; 10 nucleotides align to TRBD1. J was trimmed by 2 bases and V by 6 bases; bases with no gene match: 1. Germline CDR1 is SQVTM and CDR2 is ANQGSEA. CDR3 length: 13 residues. The CDR3 protein is CSVGQGGNQPQHF. DNA for the CDR3: TGCAGCGTCGGACAGGGGGGCAATCAGCCCCAGCATTTT.

In this sample, this clonotype turned up many times. The rearrangement links TRBV12-3 or TRBV12-4 to TRBJ1-6; weak D call: TRBD1 (6 bases). The ends were cut back, 6 bases at V and 7 bases at J, with 13 bases in the middle. The CDR3 totals 14 residues. The CDR3 DNA sequence: TGTGCCAGCAGCCCGAGCGGGACAAATTCACCCCTCCACTTT. Protein product: CASSPSGTNSPLHF.

This clonotype showed up many times. The genes are TRBV20-1 and TRBJ2-2, with TRBD1 as a possible D gene (5 bases). In germline, CDR1 is DFQATT, CDR2 SNEGSKA (reference sequence). V lost 1 base to trimming and J lost 4 bases, with 13 bases between them. There are 15 residues in the CDR3. This chain's CDR3 is CSARVTKQGTGELFF. The CDR3 region has the DNA TGCAGTGCTAGAGTTACAAAGCAGGGCACCGGGGAGCTGTTTTTT.

This clonotype was observed many times. This chain uses TRBV20-1 with TRBJ2-5; D is unresolved. The CDR3 sequence is 15 residues long. V was cut by 0 bases and J by 0 bases, with 11 bases left in between. From germline, CDR1 is DFQATT and CDR2 SNEGSKA (reference sequence). CDR3 region: CSARERRRHQETQYF. In nucleotides, the CDR3 is TGCAGTGCTAGAGAACGCCGGAGACACCAAGAGACCCAGTACTTC.

The DNA for the CDR3 is TGTGCCAGCAGCCCCCAAGGACAGGGCTATGGCTACACCTTC. Translating gives CASSPQGQGYGYTF. V usage is TRBV7-8 and J usage is TRBJ1-2; 8 nucleotides align to TRBD1. CDR1 SGHVS and CDR2 FQNEAQ come from the germline V gene. The CDR3 length is 14 residues. V lost 5 bases and J lost 4; bases outside the gene matches: 6.

This clonotype was counted many times. The chain recombines TRBV5-6 with TRBJ1-5; 12 nucleotides match TRBD1. Germline CDR1 SGHDT, CDR2 YYEEEE. The ends lost 4 bases at V and 6 bases at J; junction bases unmatched: 8. This CDR3 spans 16 amino acids. CDR3 nucleotide sequence: TGTGCCAGCAGCCAGACCGGGACAGGGGGCTTTCAGCCCCAGCATTTT. It codes for CASSQTGTGGFQPQHF.

This clonotype was counted ten times or more. V is TRBV3-1 and J is TRBJ2-7, with D tentatively TRBD2 (6 bases). CDR3 length equals 12 residues. V was cut by 10 bases and J by 6 bases, with 16 bases left in between. The germline gives CDR1 LGHDT, CDR2 YNNKEL (reference sequence). The CDR3 loop is CATENGGTEQYF. The CDR3 nucleotides are TGTGCCACCGAAAACGGGGGAACCGAGCAGTACTTC.

This clonotype showed up many times. The chain uses TRBV11-2 and TRBJ1-1; the D gene is possibly TRBD1 (5 bases). Germline V gives CDR1 SGHAT, CDR2 FQNNGV. The V gene lost 0 bases and the J gene lost 7 bases, with 15 bases spanning the gap. The CDR3 loop spans 15 amino acids. The CDR3 here is CASSLEEVGPGEAFF. The CDR3 DNA reads TGTGCCAGCAGCTTAGAGGAGGTGGGGCCCGGTGAAGCTTTCTTT.

The chain combines TRBV5-6 with TRBJ1-1, with D unclear. CDR1 and CDR2 (germline): SGHDT, YYEEEE. V was shortened by 2 bases and J by 0 bases, with 11 bases between the two germline ends. The CDR3 is 15 residues long. CDR3 nucleotides: TGTGCCAGCAGCTTACTAGGACGATTGAACACTGAAGCTTTCTTT. Translating gives CASSLLGRLNTEAFF.